Many counts were recorded for the clone carrying this T cell receptor beta chain. This sample is part of a study of T cells in Graves' hyperthyroidism and ophthalmopathy. V was clipped by 3 bases and J by 3 bases; unmatched bases: 8. The CDR3 is 16 residues long. CDR1 SGHAT and CDR2 FQNNGV come from the germline V gene. Regions amplified from RNA transcripts were the TCR beta CDR3 regions. TCR CDR3 underwent first-round RT-PCR with the HTBI primer set. TCRdb itself ran the multiplex PCR reads through MiXCR, one entry per CDR3 protein. The sample carries some 270,000 distinct CDR3 sequences, approximately 15% recorded once. Lactation, pregnancy, other autoimmune disease or uncontrolled infection excluded patients. Each diagnosis was grounded in clinical symptoms, serum thyroxine and TRAb, thyroid ultrasound, and orbital computed tomography. This sample holds PBMCs from roughly 10 ml fresh peripheral blood.

The rearrangement links TRBV11-2 to TRBJ1-2; 9 bases align to TRBD1. Sequenced input: blood. The sequence derives from a woman in her thirties or forties with Graves' hyperthyroidism. This chain's CDR3 is CASSFGTGSLYYGYTF. DNA of the CDR3: TGTGCCAGCAGCTTCGGGACAGGGAGTCTCTACTATGGCTACACCTTC.